These 15 T cell receptor beta chains were all obtained from the same sample, sequenced in a study of cytomegalovirus exposure and HLA in healthy donors. This PCR relied on a set of 60 Vbeta primers and 13 Jbeta primers. This table comes from immunoSEQ multiplex PCR, and its TCRdb copy is limited to in-frame clones, with some not included. This sample has around 150,000 clones, with over 60% found just once. The sequenced material came from PBMCs. Receptors were obtained from a woman aged 25 to 45 in good health and CMV-seropositive.

V usage is TRBV7-9 and J usage is TRBJ1-2; D not resolved. CDR3 size: 14 residues. Deletions cut 1 base from V and 3 bases from J, with 9 bases between. CDR1 is SEHNR, CDR2 FQNEAQ, per germline (reference sequence). The CDR3, as DNA: TGTGCCAGCAGCTTAGGTGCAGGCCACTATGGCTACACCTTC. Amino acids: CASSLGAGHYGYTF.

The chain joins TRBV15 to TRBJ1-1; D remains unclear. CDR1 and CDR2 (germline): LNHNV, YYDKDF (reference sequence). The germline V and J ends were trimmed by 0 bases and 6 bases, with 11 bases remaining between them. This CDR3 is built from 14 residues. CDR3 sequence: CATSRDRGGSEAFF. CDR3 bases: TGTGCCACCAGCAGAGATCGAGGAGGGTCTGAAGCTTTCTTT.

This clone appeared once. This rearrangement joins TRBV9 to TRBJ2-3; TRBD2 agrees at 7 bases. The CDR3 has 12 amino acids. V lost 4 bases, J lost 10 bases, and 6 bases stayed unmatched. The germline CDR1 and CDR2 sequences are SGDLS and YYNGEE. The CDR3 here is CASSPSGGAQYF. Here the CDR3 DNA reads TGTGCCAGCAGCCCTAGCGGTGGCGCGCAGTATTTT.

There are a few counts of this clone. The rearrangement links TRBV5-4 to TRBJ2-5; TRBD2 matches 10 bases. Per the germline V gene, CDR1 is SGHNT and CDR2 is YYREEE (reference sequence). V shed 0 bases, J shed 4 bases, and the junction held 9 bases outside the gene matches. CDR3 length: 17 amino acids. Here the CDR3 DNA reads TGTGCCAGCAGCTTGGAGGCTAGCGGGAGTTTCAGAGAGACCCAGTACTTC. It translates to CASSLEASGSFRETQYF.

V usage is TRBV5-1 and J usage is TRBJ2-1; D is unclear. CDR3 size: 15 residues. Germline lookup yields CDR1 SGHRS and CDR2 YFSETQ. The ends were cut back, 0 bases at V and 2 bases at J, with 9 bases in the middle. The CDR3, as DNA: TGCGCCAGCAGCTTGGCCGCGGTGCCCTACAATGAGCAGTTCTTC. It specifies CASSLAAVPYNEQFF.

V gene TRBV6-6 combines with J gene TRBJ2-7; D is undetermined. Trimming stripped 6 bases from V and 0 bases from J, with 15 bases between. The CDR3 covers 15 residues. Germline V CDR1 and CDR2: MNHNY, SVGAGI (reference sequence). As DNA, the CDR3 is TGTGCCAGCAGAAACCGGGTCGAGAGCTCCTACGAGCAGTACTTC. This gives the protein CASRNRVESSYEQYF.

V usage is TRBV10-3 and J usage is TRBJ1-5, with a tentative D call TRBD1 (5 bases). Trimming removed 2 bases at V and 7 bases at J, with 6 bases between. Germline V gene sequence: CDR1 ENHRY, CDR2 SYGVKD. This CDR3 has 12 residues. The CDR3 DNA follows: TGTGCCATCAGTGAGGCAGGGCAGCCCCAGCATTTT. Protein: CAISEAGQPQHF.

J is TRBJ2-2 and V is TRBV5-1; 10 bases line up with TRBD1. J was trimmed by 7 bases and V by 4 bases; bases with no gene match: 7. The CDR3 is made up of 15 amino acids. Germline lookup yields CDR1 SGHRS and CDR2 YFSETQ. CDR3 protein: CASSVPTGGGGELFF. The DNA for the CDR3 is TGCGCCAGCAGCGTCCCGACAGGGGGCGGCGGGGAGCTGTTTTTT.

The chain uses TRBV30 and TRBJ1-5; D is unclear. Trimming cost V 0 bases and J 4 bases, with 7 bases left between them. This CDR3 spans 13 amino acids. Per the germline V gene, CDR1 is GTSNPN and CDR2 is SVGIG (reference sequence). Here the CDR3 reads CAWSVGSNQPQHF. The CDR3 DNA follows: TGTGCCTGGAGTGTAGGGAGTAATCAGCCCCAGCATTTT. Supplemented by reference TRBV30 and TRBJ1-5, the full variable domain reads SQTIHQWPATLVQPVGSPLSLECTVEGTSNPNLYWYRQAAGRGLQLLFYSVGIGQISSEVPQNLSASRPQDRQFILSSKKLLLSDSGFYLCAWSVGSNQPQHFGDGTRLSIL.

The rearrangement joins TRBV5-6 to TRBJ2-7; 8 nucleotides align to TRBD1. The CDR3 covers 16 residues. From germline, CDR1 is SGHDT and CDR2 YYEEEE. J lost 4 bases, V lost 0 bases, and 9 bases had no gene match. The DNA for the CDR3 is TGTGCCAGCAGCTTGGGGGGGACAGGTAAATTTTACGAGCAGTACTTC. Protein: CASSLGGTGKFYEQYF.

This clone appeared a few times. The chain has TRBV27 and TRBJ2-5; TRBD1 agrees at 7 bases. J gave up 4 bases and V 0 bases, and 2 bases lay outside the gene matches. Germline lookup yields CDR1 MNHEY and CDR2 SMNVEV (reference sequence). CDR3 length equals 14 residues. The DNA for the CDR3 is TGTGCCAGCAGTTTATCGAGGGGGCGAGAGACCCAGTACTTC. Encoded protein: CASSLSRGRETQYF.

The chain couples TRBV12-5 to TRBJ2-7; no reliable D call. Trimming removed 6 bases from V and 1 base from J, with 16 bases in between. This CDR3 comprises 15 residues. Germline lookup yields CDR1 LGHNT and CDR2 FRNRAP. CDR3 sequence reads: CASGPQLSPSYEQYF. CDR3 coding DNA: TGTGCTAGTGGGCCTCAACTGTCGCCTTCCTACGAGCAGTACTTC.

This chain's CDR3 is CASTWTGDTYEQYF. CDR3 nucleotide sequence: TGTGCCAGCACCTGGACAGGGGATACCTACGAGCAGTACTTC. This rearrangement joins TRBV5-8 to TRBJ2-7; TRBD1 matches 9 bases. V lost 6 bases and J lost 2; bases outside the gene matches: 6. The V gene's germline CDR1 is SGHTS and CDR2 YDEGEE. The CDR3 covers 14 residues.

The chain has TRBV28 and TRBJ1-1; TRBD1 aligns across 7 bases. V gave up 6 bases and J gave up 7 bases; unmatched junction bases: 14. This CDR3 is built from 15 residues. The V gene's germline CDR1 is MDHEN and CDR2 SYDVKM. The CDR3 region is CASRNKGQATGEAFF. The CDR3 nucleotides read TGTGCCAGCAGAAACAAAGGACAGGCTACGGGTGAAGCTTTCTTT.

The chain uses TRBV7-9 and TRBJ2-3; 7 nucleotides agree with TRBD1. The CDR3 is made up of 13 amino acids. J was trimmed by 4 bases and V by 4 bases; bases with no gene match: 2. Germline V gene sequence: CDR1 SEHNR, CDR2 FQNEAQ (reference sequence). CDR3 amino acids: CASSSRGPDTQYF. In DNA, the CDR3 is TGTGCCAGCAGCTCAAGGGGGCCAGATACGCAGTATTTT.